Below, 7 T cell receptor beta chains from the same sample are listed, as sequenced in a study of cytomegalovirus exposure and HLA in healthy donors. In the PCR, 60 Vbeta and 13 Jbeta primers were used. The assay was immunoSEQ multiplex PCR, and TCRdb's table has in-frame clones only and misses some. This table has roughly 130,000 clones, roughly 70% appearing once. The specimen sequenced was PBMCs. The receptors come from a middle-aged man in good health and CMV-seropositive.

The rearrangement links TRBV7-2 to TRBJ2-5; TRBD1 is a possible D gene (6 bases). Germline CDR1 is SGHTA and CDR2 is FQGNSA. The CDR3 covers 13 residues. Trimming took off 2 bases at V and 5 bases at J, with 9 bases between the two ends. CDR3 sequence: CASSLNRGETQYF. In nucleotides, the CDR3 is TGTGCCAGCAGCTTAAATAGGGGGGAGACCCAGTACTTC.

As to this clone: The junction shows a germline mismatch at one end, possibly a read error. The chain combines TRBV7-7 with TRBJ1-3; D perhaps matches TRBD1 (5 bases). The CDR3 runs to 14 residues. Germline V gene data show CDR1 as SSHAT and CDR2 as FNYEAQ (reference sequence). CDR3 DNA: TGTGCTAGCAGCTTAGGGACTCCTGGAAACACCATATATTTT. Translated, it gives CASSLGTPGNTIYF.

The chain employs TRBV2 and TRBJ2-5; D is undetermined. Germline CDR1 is SNHLY and CDR2 is FYNNEI. The CDR3 is 13 residues long. Trimming removed 9 bases from V and 4 bases from J, with 15 bases in between. This CDR3 is CASLLAPRETQYF. As DNA, the CDR3 is TGTGCCAGTTTATTAGCCCCCAGAGAGACCCAGTACTTC. Using reference TRBV2 and TRBJ2-5 for the parts outside the CDR3, the full variable domain is EPEVTQTPSHQVTQMGQEVILRCVPISNHLYFYWYRQILGQKVEFLVSFYNNEISEKSEIFDDQFSVERPDGSNFTLKIRSTKLEDSAMYFCASLLAPRETQYFGPGTRLLVL.

The chain is built from TRBV5-1 and TRBJ2-7; 8 bases line up with TRBD2. Germline CDR1 SGHRS, CDR2 YFSETQ. The CDR3 spans 20 residues. V dropped 1 base and J dropped 2; count of bases not matched to a gene: 20. In nucleotides, the CDR3 is TGCGCCAGCAGCTTGCCTCACGGGACGGACCATAGCGGGGTACCCTACGAGCAGTACTTC. Translated, it gives CASSLPHGTDHSGVPYEQYF. The full variable domain, with the rest looked up from reference TRBV5-1 and TRBJ2-7, is KAGVTQTPRYLIKTRGQQVTLSCSPISGHRSVSWYQQTPGQGLQFLFEYFSETQRNKGNFPGRFSGRQFSNSRSEMNVSTLELGDSALYLCASSLPHGTDHSGVPYEQYFGPGTRLTVT.

The CDR3 is CASSYSTVEDTQYF. The DNA of the CDR3 is TGTGCCAGCAGTTACAGTACGGTTGAGGATACGCAGTATTTT. This chain uses TRBV6-5 with TRBJ2-3, with no clear D. The CDR3 is 14 residues long. Per the germline V gene, CDR1 is MNHEY and CDR2 is SVGAGI. V lost 2 bases and J 6 bases, leaving 12 bases between the germline ends.

The chain joins TRBV28 to TRBJ1-2; TRBD1 might be the D (6 bases). The CDR3 is 14 amino acids. V was trimmed by 3 bases and J by 4 bases, leaving 12 bases between them. Germline CDR1 is MDHEN and CDR2 is SYDVKM. The CDR3 nucleotides are TGTGCCAGCAGTTTTGACAGGAGAACCTATGGCTACACCTTC. The encoded protein is CASSFDRRTYGYTF.

CDR3 in amino acids: CASSYYGKLFF. Written as DNA, the CDR3 is TGTGCCAGCAGTTACTACGGAAAACTGTTTTTT. This chain links TRBV6-6 with TRBJ1-4; D ambiguous. V gave up 1 base and J gave up 10 bases, with 4 bases separating them. Germline CDR1 is MNHNY and CDR2 is SVGAGI (reference sequence). CDR3 length: 11 residues.